A selection of T cell receptor beta chains follows, all from one sample in a study of cytomegalovirus exposure and HLA in healthy donors. Measured with immunoSEQ multiplex PCR; TCRdb has only the in-frame clones, and not every one. The profile shows roughly 100,000 clones, 70% to 80% of them singletons. Material for sequencing was PBMCs. Receptors were obtained from a male donor in good health and CMV-seropositive. The CDR3 runs from the conserved cysteine through the conserved F or W. A D gene is named only where the DNA matches it firmly. Expanded clones get a size class; other rows say once, few or many, or leave the size out.

cdr3_nt cdr3_aa j_call clone_size v_call d_call
TGTGCCAGCAGGCTAGACAGCACGCGAATCACGGACTACACCTTC CASRLDSTRITDYTF TRBJ1-2 - TRBV6-1 -
TGCGCCAGCAGCCAAGGCGGACAGACCTATGGCTACACCTTC CASSQGGQTYGYTF TRBJ1-2 few TRBV4-1 -
TGTGCCACCAGCAGAGATCGGGGGGTGAACACTGAAGCTTTCTTT CATSRDRGVNTEAFF TRBJ1-1 - TRBV15 -
TGCGCCAGCAGCCAAGGGAGGATAGGGAGGGCAGATACGCAGTATTTT CASSQGRIGRADTQYF TRBJ2-3 once TRBV4-1 TRBD2
TGCGCCAGCAGCGAGGGACAGGGGAACTATGGCTACACCTTC CASSEGQGNYGYTF TRBJ1-2 - TRBV5-1 TRBD1
TGTGCCAGTAGTGCTTACATGAACACTGAAGCTTTCTTT CASSAYMNTEAFF TRBJ1-1 few TRBV19 -
TGTGCCAGCAGCTTAGGACAGGGACGGGGTGGTGGCTACACCTTC CASSLGQGRGGGYTF TRBJ1-2 - TRBV7-8 TRBD1
TGTGCCAGCGGACAGGGTGGATCCCGGGAGCTGTTTTTT CASGQGGSRELFF TRBJ2-2 - TRBV28 TRBD1
TGTGCCAGCAGACAGGGGGCACCTGAAAAACTGTTTTTT CASRQGAPEKLFF TRBJ1-4 few TRBV6-5 TRBD1
TGTGCCAGCAGTTTAAGCTCAGCGGGGCCCACAGATACGCAGTATTTT CASSLSSAGPTDTQYF TRBJ2-3 - TRBV28 TRBD2
TGTGCCAGCAGCCCCCCGGGACTAGCGGGAGAAGATACGCAGTATTTT CASSPPGLAGEDTQYF TRBJ2-3 once TRBV5-4 TRBD2
TGTGCCAGCAGCCCAATATGGGCAGGGGAAGCCTACACCTTC CASSPIWAGEAYTF TRBJ1-2 - TRBV5-6 -
TGTGCCTGGAGTGTCCCTCCGTGGCAGAACTCCTACGAGCAGTACTTC CAWSVPPWQNSYEQYF TRBJ2-7 - TRBV30 -
TGTGCCAGCAGTTCCCCAGGAAACGTTCAAGAGACCCAGTACTTC CASSSPGNVQETQYF TRBJ2-5 - TRBV28 -
TGCAGCGTTGTTGCGCAGGGGAAGGGGACCCAGTACTTC CSVVAQGKGTQYF TRBJ2-5 - TRBV29-1 -
TGTGCCAGCAGCTTACGGGGGGTGAACACTGAAGCTTTCTTT CASSLRGVNTEAFF TRBJ1-1 - TRBV7-2 -
TGTGCCAGCAGCTTTGGGGCGGGGGCCCTCTCCTATGGCTACACCTTC CASSFGAGALSYGYTF TRBJ1-2 - TRBV7-2 -
TGTGCCTGGAGTCAGGGAGGCAGCAATCAGCCCCAGCATTTT CAWSQGGSNQPQHF TRBJ1-5 - TRBV30 -
TGTGCCAGCAGTCTCCACTCCAATGAAAAACTGTTTTTT CASSLHSNEKLFF TRBJ1-4 - TRBV27 -
TGTGCCAGCAGCTCCTTAGCGGAAAGGACGCAGTATTTT CASSSLAERTQYF TRBJ2-3 - TRBV7-3 -
TGTGCCAGCAGTAAACAGGGGACCTACAATGAGCAGTTCTTC CASSKQGTYNEQFF TRBJ2-1 - TRBV6-5 TRBD1
TGTGCCAGCAGCTTGGGGGACAGGCAGGGAGGCTACACCTTC CASSLGDRQGGYTF TRBJ1-2 - TRBV7-2 TRBD1
TGTGCCAGCAGCTTGGGACAGGGACCCGATACGCAGTATTTT CASSLGQGPDTQYF TRBJ2-3 - TRBV5-6 TRBD1
TGCAGCGTTGTCGCTGGGGCCAACGTCCTGACTTTC CSVVAGANVLTF TRBJ2-6 - TRBV29-1 -
TGTGCCAGTAGTAGCGGGACAGGGGGCGTGGAGACCCAGTACTTC CASSSGTGGVETQYF TRBJ2-5 - TRBV19 TRBD1
TGTGCCAGCAGTGGGGGACTAGCGGGAGGGGAAAACAGTCAGTACTTC CASSGGLAGGENSQYF TRBJ2-4 once TRBV6-1 TRBD2
TGTGCCAGCAGTCCCCCCCGCCAGCGGGGCTACGAGCAGTACTTC CASSPPRQRGYEQYF TRBJ2-7 - TRBV28 TRBD2
TGTGCCAGCAGCGTAGTGGGGGGGGGAAGTGAGAACATTCAGTACTTC CASSVVGGGSENIQYF TRBJ2-4 - TRBV9 TRBD2
TGCGCCAGCTCCATTACAGCGCTTCAATCTGGGGCCAACGGCCTGACTTTC CASSITALQSGANGLTF TRBJ2-6 few TRBV5-1 -
TGTGCCAGCTGGGACAGGGGTGGTAATGAAAAACTGTTTTTT CASWDRGGNEKLFF TRBJ1-4 - TRBV28 TRBD1
TGTGCCAGCAGTACGACCGGGACAGCCGAGCAGTACTTC CASSTTGTAEQYF TRBJ2-7 once TRBV6-5 TRBD1
TGTGCCAGCAGTGTATGGAGAAATACGCAGTATTTT CASSVWRNTQYF TRBJ2-3 - TRBV2 -
TGCGCCAGCCGGACTAGCGGGACCCAAGAGACCCAGTACTTC CASRTSGTQETQYF TRBJ2-5 - TRBV18 TRBD2
TGTGCCAGCACCCTACTAGCGGGAGGGATGAACACCGGGGAGCTGTTTTTT CASTLLAGGMNTGELFF TRBJ2-2 - TRBV2 TRBD2
TGTGCCAGCACCTCGAGACAGGGGGCCACAGATACGCAGTATTTT CASTSRQGATDTQYF TRBJ2-3 few TRBV7-6 TRBD1
TGTGCCAGCAGTATCCTGGCCTCTGGGGCCAACGTCCTGACTTTC CASSILASGANVLTF TRBJ2-6 - TRBV28 -
TGTGCCAGCAGCGTAGATCCTAGCGGAAGTTACGAGCAGTACTTC CASSVDPSGSYEQYF TRBJ2-7 - TRBV9 TRBD2
TGTGCCAGCTCACCACCCAGTCTGGGGGCCAACGTCCTGACTTTC CASSPPSLGANVLTF TRBJ2-6 - TRBV18 -
TGTGCCAGCAGTTTTAGCGGTAATGAGCAGTTCTTC CASSFSGNEQFF TRBJ2-1 - TRBV11-3 -
TGTGCCATCAGTGAGTCCGGGGGCACTGAAGCTTTCTTT CAISESGGTEAFF TRBJ1-1 - TRBV10-3 -
TGTGCCAGCGGGGGGGGGCAGCTAGCCAAAAACATTCAGTACTTC CASGGGQLAKNIQYF TRBJ2-4 few TRBV27 -
TGCGCCAGCAGCTGGACTAGCGTCTACAATGAGCAGTTCTTC CASSWTSVYNEQFF TRBJ2-1 - TRBV5-1 TRBD2
TGTGCCAGCAGCTTAGGCCCGGGCCTAGCGGGGTACGAGCAGTACTTC CASSLGPGLAGYEQYF TRBJ2-7 few TRBV7-2 TRBD2
TGTGCCAGCAGCCTGATTCCCGGCGAGCAGTACTTC CASSLIPGEQYF TRBJ2-7 few TRBV7-6 -
TGTGCCAGCAGCTTGGTCAGGGCGTACGAGCAGTACTTC CASSLVRAYEQYF TRBJ2-7 - TRBV7-8 -
TGTGCCAGCAGGTGGACAGGACCCGAATACGAGCAGTACTTC CASRWTGPEYEQYF TRBJ2-7 few TRBV2 TRBD1
TGTGCCAGCAGCTTAGATCTAGCGGGAGGGCTCTCCTACGAGCAGTACTTC CASSLDLAGGLSYEQYF TRBJ2-7 - TRBV11-2 TRBD2
TGTGCCAGTAGTGAAGGACAGGGTCCAGATACGCAGTATTTT CASSEGQGPDTQYF TRBJ2-3 - TRBV19 TRBD1
TGTGCCAGTAGTAGTACAGCGGTGCTAGAGACCCAGTACTTC CASSSTAVLETQYF TRBJ2-5 - TRBV19 -
TGTGCCAGCTCACCCTACCAGGGCTATTCACCCCTCCACTTT CASSPYQGYSPLHF TRBJ1-6 - TRBV18 -
TGTGCCAGTAGTATAGTTAGCGGAGGCACAGATACGCAGTATTTT CASSIVSGGTDTQYF TRBJ2-3 - TRBV19 -
TGTGCCAGCTCTTTAGCGGGCGATCTGAGCTCCTACAATGAGCAGTTCTTC CASSLAGDLSSYNEQFF TRBJ2-1 - TRBV7-3 TRBD2
TGTGCCAGCAGTCCCGTAGGGACACACGAGCAGTACTTC CASSPVGTHEQYF TRBJ2-7 - TRBV7-9 -